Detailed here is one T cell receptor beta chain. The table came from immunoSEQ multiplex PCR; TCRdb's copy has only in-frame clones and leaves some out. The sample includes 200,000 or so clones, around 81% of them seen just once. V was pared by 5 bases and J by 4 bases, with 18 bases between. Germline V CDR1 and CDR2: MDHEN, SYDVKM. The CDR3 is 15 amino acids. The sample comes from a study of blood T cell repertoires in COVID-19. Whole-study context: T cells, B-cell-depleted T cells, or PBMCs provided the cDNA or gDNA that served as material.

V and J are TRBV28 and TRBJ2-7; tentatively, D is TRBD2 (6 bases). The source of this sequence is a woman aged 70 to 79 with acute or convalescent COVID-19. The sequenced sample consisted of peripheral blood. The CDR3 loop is CASSPPRLDYYEQYF. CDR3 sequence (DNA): TGTGCCAGCAGTCCGCCGAGACTAGACTATTACGAGCAGTACTTC.